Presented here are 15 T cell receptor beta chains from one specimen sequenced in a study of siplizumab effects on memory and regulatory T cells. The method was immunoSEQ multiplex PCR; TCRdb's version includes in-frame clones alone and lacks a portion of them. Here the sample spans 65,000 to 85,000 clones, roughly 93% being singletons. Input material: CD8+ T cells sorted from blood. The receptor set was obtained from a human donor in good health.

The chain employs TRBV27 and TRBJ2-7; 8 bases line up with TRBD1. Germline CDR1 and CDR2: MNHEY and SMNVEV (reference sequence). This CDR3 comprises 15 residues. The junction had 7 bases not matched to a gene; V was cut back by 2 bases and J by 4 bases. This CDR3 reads CASSLGTGPAYEQYF. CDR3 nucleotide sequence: TGTGCCAGCAGTTTAGGGACAGGCCCGGCATACGAGCAGTACTTC.

The CDR3 DNA reads TGTGCCAGCAGTGATTTGGGGGGGGGCAGAAATGAGCAGTTCTTC. Its translation: CASSDLGGGRNEQFF. The gene calls are TRBV6-1 and TRBJ2-1; D perhaps matches TRBD2 (7 bases). V shed 3 bases and J shed 7 bases, with 16 bases lying between them. Germline V gene sequence: CDR1 MNHNS, CDR2 SASEGT. The CDR3 covers 15 residues.

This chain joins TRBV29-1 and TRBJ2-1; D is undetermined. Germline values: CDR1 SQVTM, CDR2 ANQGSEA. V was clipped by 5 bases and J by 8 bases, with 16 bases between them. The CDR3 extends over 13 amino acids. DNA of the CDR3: TGCAGCGTTTCGGGCATCTTTGGGGATGAGCAGTTCTTC. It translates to CSVSGIFGDEQFF.

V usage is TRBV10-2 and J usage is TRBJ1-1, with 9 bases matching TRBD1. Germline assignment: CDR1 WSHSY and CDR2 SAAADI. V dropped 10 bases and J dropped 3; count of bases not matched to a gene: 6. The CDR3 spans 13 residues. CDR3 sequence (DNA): TGCGCCACCTTCGGACAGGGGCACACTGAAGCTTTCTTT. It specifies CATFGQGHTEAFF.

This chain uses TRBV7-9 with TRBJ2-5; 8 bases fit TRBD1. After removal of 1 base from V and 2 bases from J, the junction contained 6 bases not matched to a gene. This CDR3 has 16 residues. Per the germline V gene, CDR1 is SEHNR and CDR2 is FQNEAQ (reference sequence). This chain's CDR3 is CASSLGRTGLQETQYF. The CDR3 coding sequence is TGTGCCAGCAGCTTAGGTCGGACAGGGCTACAAGAGACCCAGTACTTC.

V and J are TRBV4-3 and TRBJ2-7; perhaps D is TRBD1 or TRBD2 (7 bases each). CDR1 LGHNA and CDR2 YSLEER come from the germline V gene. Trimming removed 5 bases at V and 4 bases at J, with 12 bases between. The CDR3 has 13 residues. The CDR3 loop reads CASSAGGGYEQYF. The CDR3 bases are TGCGCCAGCAGCGCAGGGGGGGGTTACGAGCAGTACTTC.

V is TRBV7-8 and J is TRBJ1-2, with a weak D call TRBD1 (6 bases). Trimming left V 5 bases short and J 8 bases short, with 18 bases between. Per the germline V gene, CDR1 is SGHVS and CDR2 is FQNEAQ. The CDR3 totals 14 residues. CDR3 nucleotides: TGTGCCAGCAGCCCTGGGTCAGGGGCTGGCGGCTACACCTTC. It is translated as CASSPGSGAGGYTF.

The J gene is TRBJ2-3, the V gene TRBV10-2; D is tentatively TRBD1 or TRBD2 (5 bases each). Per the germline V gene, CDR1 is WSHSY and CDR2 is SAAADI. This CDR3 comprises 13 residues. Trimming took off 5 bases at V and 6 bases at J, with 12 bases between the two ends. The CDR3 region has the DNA TGCGCCAGCAGTAGGACGGGGACGGATACGCAGTATTTT. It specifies CASSRTGTDTQYF.

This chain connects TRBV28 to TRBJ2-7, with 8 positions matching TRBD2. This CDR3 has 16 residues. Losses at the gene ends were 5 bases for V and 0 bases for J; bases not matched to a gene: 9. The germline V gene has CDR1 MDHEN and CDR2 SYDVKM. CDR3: CASSRDGTRSSYEQYF. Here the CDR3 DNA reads TGTGCCAGCAGTCGGGACGGGACTAGGAGCTCCTACGAGCAGTACTTC. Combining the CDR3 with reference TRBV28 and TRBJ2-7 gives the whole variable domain DVKVTQSSRYLVKRTGEKVFLECVQDMDHENMFWYRQDPGLGLRLIYFSYDVKMKEKGDIPEGYSVSREKKERFSLILESASTNQTSMYLCASSRDGTRSSYEQYFGPGTRLTVT.

The CDR3, as DNA: TGTGCCATCAGTGAGTTAGGTACAGGGGAAGTGAAAGATACGCAGTATTTT. As protein: CAISELGTGEVKDTQYF. This chain connects TRBV10-3 to TRBJ2-3; 7 bases agree with TRBD1. Trimming removed 1 base from V and 5 bases from J; junction bases left unmatched: 12. Germline assignment: CDR1 ENHRY and CDR2 SYGVKD. There are 17 residues in the CDR3.

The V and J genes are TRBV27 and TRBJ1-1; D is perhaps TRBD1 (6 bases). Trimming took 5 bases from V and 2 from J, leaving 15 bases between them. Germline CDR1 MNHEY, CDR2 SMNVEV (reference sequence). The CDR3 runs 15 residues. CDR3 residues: CASSPRPGANTEAFF. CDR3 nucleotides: TGTGCCAGCAGTCCCCGGCCAGGGGCCAACACTGAAGCTTTCTTT.

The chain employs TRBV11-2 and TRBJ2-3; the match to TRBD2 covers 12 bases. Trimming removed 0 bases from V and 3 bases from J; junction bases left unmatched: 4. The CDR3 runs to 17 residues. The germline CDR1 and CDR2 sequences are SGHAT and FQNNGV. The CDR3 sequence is CASSLDLGTSGTDTQYF. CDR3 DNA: TGTGCCAGCAGCTTAGATTTGGGGACTAGCGGGACAGATACGCAGTATTTT.

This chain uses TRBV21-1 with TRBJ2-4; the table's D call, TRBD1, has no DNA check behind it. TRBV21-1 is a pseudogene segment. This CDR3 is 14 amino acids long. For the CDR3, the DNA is TGTGCCAGCAGGACAGCCTTAGCCAAAAACATTCAGTACTTC. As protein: CASRTALAKNIQYF.

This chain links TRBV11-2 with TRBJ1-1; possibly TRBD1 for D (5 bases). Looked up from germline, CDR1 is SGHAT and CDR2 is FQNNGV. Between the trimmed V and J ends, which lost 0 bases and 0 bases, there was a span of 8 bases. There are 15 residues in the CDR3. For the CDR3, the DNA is TGTGCCAGCAGCTTAGAAGGGGCCCTGAACACTGAAGCTTTCTTT. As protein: CASSLEGALNTEAFF.

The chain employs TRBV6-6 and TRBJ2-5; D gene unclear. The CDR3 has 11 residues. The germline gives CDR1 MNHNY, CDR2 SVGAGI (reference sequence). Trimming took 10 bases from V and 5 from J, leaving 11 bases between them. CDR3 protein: CATLGPETQYF. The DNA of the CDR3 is TGTGCCACCCTCGGTCCGGAGACCCAGTACTTC.